The source of this T cell receptor beta chain is a study of early stage breast cancer tumors. Background on the study: ER+/PR+/HER2- status applied to about 75% of the 16 invasive breast tumors. Eight ER+/PR+/HER2- tumors were invasive ductal; a few were invasive lobular. Study results and caveats: In about 90% of the 16 patients, blood comparison separated tumor from normal breast. Compared with adjacent normal breast, tumors showed about 2.4-fold denser, more clonal T cells.

Details on this clone: Its antigen is unknown.

Assay used: immunoSEQ multiplex PCR; TCRdb lists only in-frame clones, some missing. The sample yields about 30,000 clones, around 70% seen once. The ends lost 8 bases at V and 2 bases at J; junction bases unmatched: 15. Germline-derived CDR1 and CDR2 are MNHEY and SMNVEV (reference sequence). CDR3 length: 17 amino acids. The TCR sequence derives from a person aged 50 to 59 with breast cancer. Sequenced material: blood. The chain employs TRBV27 and TRBJ2-5, with 9 bases matching TRBD2. The CDR3 spells CASQKRGGLALQETQYF. Written as DNA, the CDR3 is TGTGCCAGCCAAAAACGCGGAGGACTAGCGTTACAAGAGACCCAGTACTTC.